This T cell receptor beta chain was observed in a study of cytomegalovirus exposure and HLA in healthy donors (TCRdb year 2017). About the full investigation: An earlier analysis of around 600 of the donors reported roughly 270 Gb of sequence data and 117 million unique TCR beta sequences from 150 million to 200 million T cells. An early release covering roughly 640 HLA-typed donors comprised about 300 gigabases of sequencing data and roughly 85 million unique TCR sequences. High-throughput TCR immunosequencing, statistical association of individual TCRs with disease status, and machine learning were combined to predict cytomegalovirus infection status. A later genetic analysis took genome-wide SNP genotypes for about three fifths of the 666 donors and used that subset as a discovery cohort. Using immunosequencing, the study profiled T cell repertoires from 666 subjects and related those repertoires to cytomegalovirus serostatus. The number of donors typed differed by locus, with roughly 629-640 for A, B, C, DRB1 and DQB1, roughly 520 for DQA1, some 570 for DPA1, and roughly 450 for DPB1. Every discovery cohort repertoire had been produced on one sequencing platform. The study was designed to test whether signatures of past pathogen exposure could be identified by cataloging public T cell receptors. Among roughly 400 genotyped donors of the cohort, an average of roughly 230,000 unique TCR beta nucleotide sequences was sequenced per donor, of which 15% to 20% were non-productive. An earlier analysis of more than 450 of the donors used high-throughput TCR beta sequencing to judge whether each TCR beta V gene segment behaved as functional or pseudogenic. Because of strong linkage in the cohort, 4 to 6 DR-DQ haplotypes were treated as single units for association and clustering. In addition to the first cohort of 650 to 800 subjects, a separate validation cohort of approximately 130 different subjects was used. Donor age, sex, ethnicity and CMV serostatus were compiled alongside the repertoire data. Both class I and class II loci were covered by HLA typing, at four-digit resolution. Among the roughly 410 genotyped donors, around 79% belonged to the genetic ancestry cluster associated with self-reported Caucasian donors. Rather than using new phenotypic data, the later analysis identified candidate immune exposures from TCR beta sequences and from how often those sequences occurred across donors. In a later analysis, previously published TCR beta repertoires from some 640 donors were re-analyzed and high-resolution HLA genotyping was added so that TCR occurrence patterns could be studied. The paper as a whole reports these results and caveats: According to a later genetic analysis, donors in an Asian-associated ancestry cluster had fewer N-insertions in productive TCRs than the approximately 610-donor mean. Most CMV-associated TCR beta chains appeared to be HLA-restricted in a later analysis, and the HLA associations seemed to be driven largely by CMV exposure. In vitro tests confirmed that a few of the cytomegalovirus-associated TCR beta chains recognize cytomegalovirus antigens. The study gave a list of 150 to 200 TCR beta chains associated with cytomegalovirus. In a later analysis, 16,951 TCR beta sequences were associated with specific HLA alleles at a false discovery rate of 0.05. Correlated functional status among segregating V segments might reflect linkage disequilibrium, but an unknown experimental factor could not be ruled out. The earlier analysis of 587 of the donors excluded about 16 rarely observed V segments, including chromosome 9 orphons, because counts were too low. Some IMGT-functional V segments, including TRBV6-2 and TRBV6-3, could not be distinguished by the 87-base-pair reads and were therefore excluded. Several of the top co-occurrence clusters appeared to be linked to parvovirus B19, influenza, CMV and Epstein-Barr virus, according to a later analysis. The classifier was reported to diagnose cytomegalovirus status with high specificity and sensitivity in both the original cohort and the validation cohort. Because HLA typing was missing for some donors at each locus, association tests included only the typed subset. In a later analysis, TCR association rates were found to vary across HLA loci, with the most associated TCRs seen for DRB1 alleles and the fewest for HLA-C alleles. In a later genetic analysis, a missense DCLRE1C variant was associated with V-gene and J-gene trimming of TCR beta chains, and the association was replicated in an independent cohort. The authors suggested that the approach could potentially be generalized to other disease states and immunological phenotypes. Most TCR sequences were observed very rarely across donors, whereas some public TCRs were present in many individuals. In an earlier analysis of more than 450 of the donors, most TCR beta V segments were observed in productive rearrangements about 87% or about 30% of the time, broadly matching IMGT annotations. CMV serostatus was the only immune exposure information available for the cohort. When HLA alleles, especially DR and DQ, strongly co-occurred, attributing TCR associations to individual alleles was difficult. In a later analysis, HLA-associated TCR beta chains showed more clonal expansion and lower generation probabilities than non-associated chains that were equally common. A cluster of highly shared sequence variants was judged likely to represent a technical artifact of the sequencing pipeline. A further reported finding was that TCR beta sequences accurately predicted the HLA-A and HLA-B alleles for most subjects in the first cohort. The cohort was sequenced for TCR beta chains only, and without alpha or paired-chain data the features that could be detected were limited. Roughly uniform sequencing depth across donors was assumed in presence/absence analyses, although this assumption may not hold.

Worth noting for this clone: The clone's antigen remains unknown. No qualities accompany the bases; no much larger clone lies one base away.

The cohort comprised around 700 healthy bone marrow donors. Cohort members were all nominally healthy when sampled, although unrecorded immune exposures were likely present. The donor was CMV seropositive and belonged to the group of a few hundred seropositive cohort members. Each donor provided a peripheral blood sample, and peripheral blood mononuclear cells were used for TCR beta sequencing. The Qiagen DNeasy Blood Extraction Kit was used to extract genomic DNA from the blood cell samples. The CDR3 goes from the cysteine to the phenylalanine over 15 residues. Only CDR3 DNA is held: 45 bases, read in frame from base 1. The germline V gene specifies SGDLS as CDR1 and YYNGEE as CDR2. Trimming costs V 0 bases and J 7 bases, and their ends lie 13 bases apart. Library preparation used the immunoSEQ multiplex PCR assay. For the multiplex PCR, a mixture combining 60 forward primers for TCR Vbeta segments and 13 reverse primers for TCR Jbeta segments was used. Amplification of the CDR3 region of rearranged TCR beta genes was performed with a multiplex PCR assay on genomic DNA. On the Illumina HiSeq System, the amplified TCR beta libraries were sequenced as 87-base-pair reads. Per the source publication's procedure: In a later analysis, tens of millions of unique TCR beta chains were counted across the roughly 670 repertoires, and approximately 11 million of these chains were shared by at least two donors. A nearest-neighbor algorithm error-corrected the raw reads and collapsed the reads into unique sequences, merging closely related sequences to remove PCR and sequencing errors. V, D and J gene segments were assigned by aligning CDR3 sequences to IMGT reference sequences. Each retained sequence needed at least a six-nucleotide match to both a V gene segment and a J gene segment. Rearrangements were called productive when the CDR3 lacked stop codons and stayed in frame with V and J; all others were non-productive. Following IMGT convention, CDR3 was defined as the stretch from the second conserved V-encoded cysteine up to the conserved J-encoded phenylalanine. In an earlier analysis of around 540 of the donors, sequences lacking an unambiguous match to a single V gene segment were excluded. In an earlier analysis of about 590 of the donors, a V segment was called functional when productive rearrangements were above 56.7%, and segregating when the standard deviation between donors exceeded 5%. A statistical classification framework was developed to diagnose cytomegalovirus status using the catalog of TCR beta chain sequences. V and J gene assignment, in a later analysis, came from comparing TCR nucleotide sequences with IMGT/GENE-DB human TR gene sequences. A later analysis assigned CDR3 sequences and most-parsimonious VDJ recombination scenarios with the TCRdist pipeline. In a later analysis, each TCR beta chain was defined by its CDR3 amino acid sequence together with its V-gene family, and reads without a unique V-gene family were excluded. As a way to deal with suspected cross-contamination and a sequencing artifact, a later analysis dropped nearly 600 nucleotide sequences that were highly shared and had low generation probability. A later analysis calculated a clonal expansion index for each public chain from normalized within-repertoire ranks of inferred template counts. In a later analysis, generation probabilities were computed using a VDJ recombination model fitted to out-of-frame rearrangements, and the results were checked against IGoR. In a later analysis, TCR-TCR, TCR-HLA and TCR-CMV co-occurrence was scored with hypergeometric tests, and a repertoire-size bias correction was applied to TCR pairs. To estimate false discovery rates, a later analysis permuted the HLA or CMV assignments 20 times. In a later analysis, co-occurring TCRs were grouped with DBSCAN, and TCRdist sequence similarity was added when clustering was performed within HLA-allele-positive subsets. Repertoires with fewer than 30,000 or more than 120,000 public chains, plus five repertoires with anomalous nucleotide sharing, were excluded from co-occurrence clustering. What TCRdb holds here is the immuneACCESS table cut down to in-frame rearrangements. Part of the clones is not present; checked against another copy, under half of the missing clones reflect an unresolved V gene, and the others are unexplained. D and trimming come from the DNA, and the V and J calls and clone size come from that table. This sample comprises more than 100,000 clones, around four fifths of them detected only once. The ten most abundant clones make up 8.1% of the sample.

This TCR was sampled from a woman aged 50 to 60 in good health and CMV-seropositive. Sequenced input: PBMCs. This sequence uses TRBV9 and TRBJ2-2, with a tentative D gene TRBD2 over 6 matching bases. The DNA is TGTGCCAGCAGCGTAGGTGAGCGGGCTAACGGGGAGCTGTTTTTT. It codes for CASSVGERANGELFF.